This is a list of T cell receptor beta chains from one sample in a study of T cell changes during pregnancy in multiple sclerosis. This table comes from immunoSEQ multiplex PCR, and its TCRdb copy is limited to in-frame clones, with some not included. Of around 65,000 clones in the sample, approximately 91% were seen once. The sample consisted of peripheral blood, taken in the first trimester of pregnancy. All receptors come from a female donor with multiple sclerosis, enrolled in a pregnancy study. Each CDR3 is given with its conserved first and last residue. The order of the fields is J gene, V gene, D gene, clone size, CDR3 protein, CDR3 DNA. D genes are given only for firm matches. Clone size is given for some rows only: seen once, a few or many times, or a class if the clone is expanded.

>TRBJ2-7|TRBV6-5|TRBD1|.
CASSYSTGGSSYEQYF
TGTGCCAGCAGTTACTCGACAGGGGGGAGCTCCTACGAGCAGTACTTC
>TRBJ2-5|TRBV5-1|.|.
CASSWERSQGQETQYF
TGCGCCAGCAGCTGGGAGCGGAGTCAGGGGCAAGAGACCCAGTACTTC
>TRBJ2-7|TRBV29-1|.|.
CSARQAAYEQYF
TGCAGCGCCCGACAGGCGGCCTACGAGCAGTACTTC
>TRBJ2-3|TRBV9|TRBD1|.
CASSVGTGMWSTDTQYF
TGTGCCAGCAGCGTAGGGACAGGGATGTGGAGCACAGATACGCAGTATTTT
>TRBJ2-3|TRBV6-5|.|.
CASSPIGPHTDTQYF
TGTGCCAGCAGCCCCATTGGGCCCCACACAGATACGCAGTATTTT
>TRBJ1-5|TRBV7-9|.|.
CASSPLRTAHSNQPQHF
TGTGCCAGCAGCCCCTTAAGGACAGCTCATAGCAATCAGCCCCAGCATTTT
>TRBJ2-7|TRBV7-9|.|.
CASSDQTSYEQYF
TGTGCCAGCAGCGACCAGACTAGTTACGAGCAGTACTTC
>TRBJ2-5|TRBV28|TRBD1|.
CASFMDRGAKKETQYF
TGTGCCAGCTTCATGGACAGGGGGGCGAAAAAAGAGACCCAGTACTTC
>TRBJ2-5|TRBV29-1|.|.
CSVRDITGVTQYF
TGCAGCGTTCGGGACATCACAGGAGTGACCCAGTACTTC
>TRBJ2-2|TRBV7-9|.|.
CASSLAGAGAGELFF
TGTGCCAGCAGTCTAGCAGGGGCCGGTGCCGGGGAGCTGTTTTTT
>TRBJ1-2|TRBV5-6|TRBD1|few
CASSPGTAAIYGYTF
TGTGCCAGCAGCCCAGGGACAGCAGCGATCTATGGCTACACCTTC
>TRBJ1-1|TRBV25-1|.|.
CASSLQGGNTEAFF
TGTGCCAGCAGTTTACAGGGTGGCAACACTGAAGCTTTCTTT
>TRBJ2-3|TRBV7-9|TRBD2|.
CASSSPFPSGSSTDTQYF
TGTGCCAGCAGCTCCCCTTTCCCAAGCGGGAGTAGCACAGATACGCAGTATTTT
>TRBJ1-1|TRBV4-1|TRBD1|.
CASSIGGFDTEAFF
TGCGCCAGCAGCATAGGGGGCTTCGACACTGAAGCTTTCTTT
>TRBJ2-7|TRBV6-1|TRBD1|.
CASSDGTGNYEQYF
TGTGCCAGCAGTGATGGGACAGGGAACTACGAGCAGTACTTC
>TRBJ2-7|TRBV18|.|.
CASSPNNYEQYF
TGTGCCAGCTCACCCAACAACTACGAGCAGTACTTC
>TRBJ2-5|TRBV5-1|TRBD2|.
CASSTGLAGGQETQYF
TGCGCCAGCAGCACGGGACTAGCGGGAGGCCAAGAGACCCAGTACTTC
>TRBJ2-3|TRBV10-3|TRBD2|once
CAISDAREGRADTQYF
TGTGCCATCAGTGACGCGAGGGAGGGTCGCGCAGATACGCAGTATTTT
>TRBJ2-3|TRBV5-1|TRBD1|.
CASRDRGPDTQYF
TGCGCCAGCAGGGACAGGGGGCCAGATACGCAGTATTTT
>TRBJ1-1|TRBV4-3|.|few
CASSQSVLTEAFF
TGCGCCAGCAGCCAATCCGTGTTAACTGAAGCTTTCTTT
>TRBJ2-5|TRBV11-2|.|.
CASSPRRAQQETQYF
TGTGCCAGCAGCCCCAGGCGCGCTCAACAAGAGACCCAGTACTTC
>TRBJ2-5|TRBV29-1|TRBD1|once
CSVEEMRQGAWETQYF
TGCAGCGTTGAAGAGATGAGGCAGGGGGCTTGGGAGACCCAGTACTTC